The 30 T cell receptor beta chains reported below all come from one sample, sequenced in a study of T cell responses to AZD1222 COVID-19 vaccine. Clones were read by immunoSEQ multiplex PCR, and TCRdb kept only the in-frame ones, dropping some. The sample consists of 85,000 or so clones, around 90% of them appearing once. The source material was peripheral blood, sampled on day 0 of AZD1222 vaccination. The receptors were gathered from an adult in good health.

DNA for the CDR3: TGTGCCAGCATCGACCGGGCGGGGGCCAACAATGAGCAGTTCTTC. Protein product: CASIDRAGANNEQFF. The rearrangement uses TRBV6-5 and TRBJ2-1, with D tentatively TRBD2 (7 bases). Germline CDR1 MNHEY, CDR2 SVGAGI. V lost 7 bases to trimming and J lost 5 bases, with 18 bases between them. The CDR3 sequence is 15 residues long.

The table lists this clone with a few counts. V is TRBV5-6 and J is TRBJ1-5; the D gene is possibly TRBD1 (6 bases). V lost 0 bases to trimming and J lost 5 bases, with 9 bases between them. This CDR3 has 14 residues. CDR1 and CDR2 (germline): SGHDT, YYEEEE. The CDR3 bases are TGTGCCAGCAGCTTGGCTAGGGGGTATCAGCCCCAGCATTTT. It is translated as CASSLARGYQPQHF.

The chain combines TRBV4-2 with TRBJ1-2; no clear D gene. V lost 3 bases, J lost 0 bases, and 8 bases lay in between. Germline CDR1 LGHNA, CDR2 YNFKEQ. This CDR3 is 14 amino acids long. In DNA, the CDR3 is TGTGCCAGCAGCCAGGTGGGCTCTAACTATGGCTACACCTTC. Amino acid sequence: CASSQVGSNYGYTF.

The rearrangement joins TRBV28 to TRBJ1-2; D is perhaps TRBD1 (5 bases). CDR3 length: 12 residues. With 8 bases removed from V and 8 bases from J, the gap between germline ends came to 15 bases. CDR1 is MDHEN and CDR2 is SYDVKM in the germline V gene. The CDR3 region is CASGVGVGGYTF. Written as DNA, the CDR3 is TGTGCCAGCGGGGTGGGGGTTGGGGGCTACACCTTC.

This chain connects TRBV2 to TRBJ1-1; the D gene is possibly TRBD1 (5 bases). This CDR3 has 13 amino acids. The V end was cut by 6 bases, the J end by 3 bases, with 11 bases between. CDR1 SNHLY and CDR2 FYNNEI come from the germline V gene. The CDR3, as DNA: TGTGCCAGCAGGAGAGACAGTTACACTGAAGCTTTCTTT. It is translated as CASRRDSYTEAFF.

This clone was recorded a few times. The chain recombines TRBV14 with TRBJ2-1; a possible D gene is TRBD1 (6 bases). The V gene's germline CDR1 is SGHDN and CDR2 FVKESK. V shed 4 bases and J shed 4 bases, with 11 bases lying between them. The CDR3 is 14 residues long. The CDR3 protein is CASSPLDRYNEQFF. DNA for the CDR3: TGTGCCAGCAGCCCACTAGACAGGTACAATGAGCAGTTCTTC.

The rearrangement joins TRBV7-8 to TRBJ2-2, with TRBD2 matching over 7 bases. Looked up from germline, CDR1 is SGHVS and CDR2 is FQNEAQ. Germline trimming cut 1 base from V and 6 bases from J; bases unmatched to any gene: 5. This CDR3 spans 15 amino acids. The CDR3 spells CASSLGGRGAGELFF. The CDR3 region has the DNA TGTGCCAGCAGCTTAGGGGGGAGGGGCGCCGGGGAGCTGTTTTTT.

The chain links TRBV4-1 to TRBJ1-1, with D unclear. Germline V gene data show CDR1 as MGHRA and CDR2 as YSYEKL. V dropped 3 bases and J dropped 0 bases, with 23 bases sitting between them. The CDR3 has 19 amino acids. CDR3 sequence: CASSHVRFPAGRVNTEAFF. CDR3 coding DNA: TGCGCCAGCAGCCATGTTAGGTTTCCGGCCGGACGGGTGAACACTGAAGCTTTCTTT.

The rearrangement links TRBV13 to TRBJ1-2; D unresolved. V was pared by 0 bases and J by 3 bases, with 17 bases between. This CDR3 has 17 residues. The germline V gene has CDR1 PRHDT and CDR2 FYEKMQ (reference sequence). DNA for the CDR3: TGTGCCAGCAGCTTAGGCCTGCAATGGAGGGAAGACTATGGCTACACCTTC. Protein product: CASSLGLQWREDYGYTF.

The chain recombines TRBV5-6 with TRBJ1-2; D is unclear. CDR3 length equals 15 residues. Germline V gene lookup returns CDR1 SGHDT and CDR2 YYEEEE. Trimming pared 4 bases from V and 4 bases from J, leaving 17 bases between. CDR3 nucleotides: TGTGCCAGCAGCCTAGGGCCGACGGGGAGCTATGGCTACACCTTC. It codes for CASSLGPTGSYGYTF.

CDR3 nucleotide sequence: TGTGCCAGCAGCTCGCACCGAGGACAGTCGTACGAGCAGTACTTC. This gives the protein CASSSHRGQSYEQYF. V is TRBV7-9 and J is TRBJ2-7; TRBD1 is a possible D gene (6 bases). The CDR3 has 15 residues. Deletions cut 4 bases from V and 4 bases from J, with 17 bases between. Germline lookup yields CDR1 SEHNR and CDR2 FQNEAQ (reference sequence).

This chain uses TRBV7-8 with TRBJ2-7; a possible D gene is TRBD2 (6 bases). This CDR3 region has 15 residues. V was clipped by 4 bases and J by 2 bases, with 15 bases between them. Looked up from germline, CDR1 is SGHVS and CDR2 is FQNEAQ. DNA for the CDR3: TGTGCCAGCAGCTCCGCGAGGAGGGGCACCTACGAGCAGTACTTC. Protein: CASSSARRGTYEQYF.

This chain uses TRBV19 with TRBJ1-1; 8 bases are a match to TRBD1. The V and J ends lost 4 bases and 3 bases, in that order; junction bases with no gene match: 4. The CDR3 sequence is 14 residues long. Germline-derived CDR1 and CDR2 are LNHDA and SQIVND (reference sequence). The CDR3 loop is CASSTGTGYTEAFF. The CDR3 nucleotides read TGTGCCAGTAGTACCGGGACAGGCTACACTGAAGCTTTCTTT.

The V gene is TRBV18, the J gene TRBJ2-2; a possible D gene is TRBD1 (5 bases). CDR3 length equals 16 residues. Germline lookup yields CDR1 KGHSH and CDR2 LQKENI. Between the trimmed V and J ends, which lost 6 bases and 5 bases, there was a span of 19 bases. In DNA, the CDR3 is TGTGCCAGCTCCGACCACCAGGGATCCTGGACCGGGGAGCTGTTTTTT. It translates to CASSDHQGSWTGELFF. The complete variable domain, with remaining parts taken from reference TRBV18 and TRBJ2-2, reads NAGVMQNPRHLVRRRGQEARLRCSPMKGHSHVYWYRQLPEEGLKFMVYLQKENIIDESGMPKERFSAEFPKEGPSILRIQQVVRGDSAAYFCASSDHQGSWTGELFFGEGSRLTVL.

The V gene is TRBV3-1 (or the pseudogene TRBV3-2), the J gene TRBJ1-1; D not resolved. The V gene's germline CDR1 is LGHDT and CDR2 YNNKEL (reference sequence). Trimming pared 1 base from V and 1 base from J, leaving 16 bases between. This CDR3 has 17 residues. CDR3 DNA: TGTGCCAGCAGCCAAGTGCCTAGGGCCCCGGGGAACACTGAAGCTTTCTTT. This sequence encodes CASSQVPRAPGNTEAFF.

This chain connects TRBV2 to TRBJ1-1; D gene ambiguous. Germline V gene lookup returns CDR1 SNHLY and CDR2 FYNNEI. The ends were cut back, 9 bases at V and 5 bases at J, with 10 bases in the middle. The CDR3 totals 11 residues. CDR3 DNA sequence: TGTGCCAGAGGAGTGGCGACTGAAGCTTTCTTT. It is translated as CARGVATEAFF. Together with reference TRBV2 and TRBJ1-1, the CDR3 gives the full variable domain: EPEVTQTPSHQVTQMGQEVILRCVPISNHLYFYWYRQILGQKVEFLVSFYNNEISEKSEIFDDQFSVERPDGSNFTLKIRSTKLEDSAMYFCARGVATEAFFGQGTRLTVV.

V gene TRBV12-3 or TRBV12-4 combines with J gene TRBJ1-4; D gene unclear. The CDR3 has 11 amino acids. The V and J ends lost 5 bases and 5 bases respectively, with 3 bases between them. CDR3 loop: CASSRNEKLFF. For the CDR3, the DNA is TGTGCCAGCAGTAGGAATGAAAAACTGTTTTTT.

This clone came up once. The chain employs TRBV4-2 and TRBJ2-7, with 9 bases that match TRBD2. The CDR3 consists of 15 residues. The V gene's germline CDR1 is LGHNA and CDR2 YNFKEQ. After removal of 1 base from V and 2 bases from J, the junction contained 3 bases not matched to a gene. In nucleotides, the CDR3 is TGTGCCAGCAGCCAAGGTCTAGCGGGAACCTACGAGCAGTACTTC. Amino acid sequence: CASSQGLAGTYEQYF.

J is TRBJ1-2 and V is TRBV5-4; D is undetermined. Trimming took off 4 bases at V and 6 bases at J, with 10 bases between the two ends. The CDR3 extends over 12 amino acids. Germline V gene sequence: CDR1 SGHNT, CDR2 YYREEE (reference sequence). The CDR3 sequence is CASSNVRNGYTF. In DNA, the CDR3 is TGTGCCAGCAGCAACGTACGTAATGGCTACACCTTC.

The V gene is TRBV28, the J gene TRBJ2-5, with 7 bases aligning to TRBD1. The ends lost 6 bases at V and 2 bases at J; junction bases unmatched: 12. The CDR3 spans 16 residues. Germline V gene lookup returns CDR1 MDHEN and CDR2 SYDVKM. CDR3 loop: CASSNPLGRGQETQYF. The CDR3 DNA is TGTGCCAGCAGCAACCCCCTAGGCAGGGGGCAAGAGACCCAGTACTTC.

J is TRBJ2-2 and V is TRBV29-1; TRBD1 is a possible D gene (5 bases). The length of the CDR3 is 12 residues. Trimming stripped 5 bases from V and 5 bases from J, with 9 bases between. The germline CDR1 and CDR2 sequences are SQVTM and ANQGSEA. CDR3 sequence (DNA): TGCAGCGTTCAGGGTTGGACCGGGGAGCTGTTTTTT. Encoded protein: CSVQGWTGELFF.

The chain's CDR3 is CSASEGGGVVEQFF. CDR3 in DNA: TGCAGTGCTAGTGAGGGCGGAGGAGTGGTTGAGCAGTTCTTC. The chain uses TRBV20-1 and TRBJ2-1; D is possibly TRBD2 (5 bases). The V end lost 3 bases, the J end lost 9 bases, and 18 bases lay between the germline ends. The germline V gene has CDR1 DFQATT and CDR2 SNEGSKA (reference sequence). This CDR3 has 14 residues.

The chain's CDR3 is CASSLPGQENTEAFF. Here the CDR3 DNA reads TGTGCCAGCAGTCTTCCGGGACAGGAGAACACTGAAGCTTTCTTT. V is TRBV28 and J is TRBJ1-1, with 8 positions matching TRBD1. This CDR3 spans 15 amino acids. Germline-derived CDR1 and CDR2 are MDHEN and SYDVKM. J was trimmed by 1 base and V by 5 bases; bases with no gene match: 6.

The chain joins TRBV1 to TRBJ2-2; the table gives TRBD2 as D, unverified against the DNA. TRBV1 is labeled a pseudogene. The CDR3 has 15 amino acids. The CDR3 DNA reads as TGCACCAGCAGCCAGGATTCTAGCGCGCCCGGGGAGCTGTTTTTT. It codes for CTSSQDSSAPGELFF.

V is TRBV5-6 and J is TRBJ1-2; unclear D gene. V lost 0 bases, J lost 8 bases, and 14 bases lay in between. Germline V gives CDR1 SGHDT, CDR2 YYEEEE. CDR3 length: 14 residues. The CDR3 DNA is TGTGCCAGCAGCTTGGGGACCCGCGAGGGAGGCTACACCTTC. Translating it yields CASSLGTREGGYTF.

V gene TRBV4-1 combines with J gene TRBJ2-7, with 8 bases matching TRBD2. With V trimmed by 1 base and J by 3 bases, 8 bases remained unmatched. The CDR3 totals 16 residues. The germline V gene has CDR1 MGHRA and CDR2 YSYEKL. The CDR3 loop reads CASSQVQRGFDYEQYF. The CDR3 bases are TGCGCCAGCAGCCAAGTGCAGCGGGGGTTTGACTACGAGCAGTACTTC.

V is TRBV5-1 and J is TRBJ2-3; possibly TRBD2 for D (7 bases). The germline CDR1 and CDR2 sequences are SGHRS and YFSETQ. Trimming removed 4 bases from V and 5 bases from J, with 14 bases in between. This CDR3 is built from 14 residues. CDR3 residues: CASSLWGGRDTQYF. Here the CDR3 DNA reads TGCGCCAGCAGCCTATGGGGGGGCCGAGATACGCAGTATTTT. Filled out from reference TRBV5-1 and TRBJ2-3, the complete variable domain reads KAGVTQTPRYLIKTRGQQVTLSCSPISGHRSVSWYQQTPGQGLQFLFEYFSETQRNKGNFPGRFSGRQFSNSRSEMNVSTLELGDSALYLCASSLWGGRDTQYFGPGTRLTVL.

This clone was counted a single time. The chain recombines TRBV7-3 with TRBJ1-6; 11 nucleotides line up with TRBD1. Germline CDR1 SGHTA, CDR2 FQGTGA. V lost 2 bases to trimming and J lost 0 bases; unmatched junction nucleotides: 6. This CDR3 region has 19 residues. CDR3 nucleotide sequence: TGTGCCAGCAGCTTAGGGGGACAGGGGGATTTCTCCTATAATTCACCCCTCCACTTT. Protein product: CASSLGGQGDFSYNSPLHF.

The chain combines TRBV24-1 with TRBJ1-2, with no clear D. Germline V gene sequence: CDR1 KGHDR, CDR2 SFDVKD. The V and J ends lost 7 bases and 6 bases respectively, with 11 bases between them. The CDR3 totals 12 residues. Written as DNA, the CDR3 is TGTGCCACCAGGGGCGGAAACGATGGCTACACCTTC. It is translated as CATRGGNDGYTF.

The chain carries TRBV4-1 and TRBJ2-7; D not resolved. Trimming pared 0 bases from V and 1 base from J, leaving 13 bases between. This CDR3 region has 16 residues. Germline assignment: CDR1 MGHRA and CDR2 YSYEKL. Here the CDR3 reads CASSQDSGWGSYEQYF. In DNA, the CDR3 is TGCGCCAGCAGCCAAGATTCCGGGTGGGGTTCCTACGAGCAGTACTTC.